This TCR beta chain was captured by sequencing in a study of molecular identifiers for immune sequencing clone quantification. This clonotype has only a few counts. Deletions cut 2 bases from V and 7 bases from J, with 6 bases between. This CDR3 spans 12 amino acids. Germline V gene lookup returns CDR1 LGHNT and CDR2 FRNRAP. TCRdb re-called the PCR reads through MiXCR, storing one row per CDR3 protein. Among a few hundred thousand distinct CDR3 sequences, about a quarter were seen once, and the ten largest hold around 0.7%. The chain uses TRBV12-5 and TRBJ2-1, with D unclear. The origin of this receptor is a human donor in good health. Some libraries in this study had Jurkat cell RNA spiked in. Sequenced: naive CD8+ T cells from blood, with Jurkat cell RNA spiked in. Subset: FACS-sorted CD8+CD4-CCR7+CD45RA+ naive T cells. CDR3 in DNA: TGTGCTAGTGGTTTGAGTCCTAATGAGCAGTTCTTC. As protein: CASGLSPNEQFF.